A selection of T cell receptor beta chains follows, all from one sample in a study of cytotoxic CD8 clonotypes in ibrutinib-treated CLL. Measured with immunoSEQ multiplex PCR; TCRdb has only the in-frame clones, and not every one. The sample carries about 180,000 clones, under 85% recorded once. The sample consisted of PBMCs, taken after 24 months of ibrutinib treatment. These receptors originate from a human donor with chronic lymphocytic leukemia. CDR3s include the opening cysteine and the closing phenylalanine or tryptophan. The D gene is left open where the match is weak. Expanded clones are given a class, and other clones once, few, many or no size at all.

d_gene,j_gene,abundance,v_gene,CDR3nt,CDR3aa
TRBD2,TRBJ2-1,NA,TRBV4-2,TGTGCCAGCAGGCCCCCCGGGACTAGCGGGAGAACTGAGCAGTTCTTC,CASRPPGTSGRTEQFF
TRBD1,TRBJ2-7,NA,TRBV27,TGTGCCAGCAGGGTGGACAGGGGAAGGCACGAGCAGTACTTC,CASRVDRGRHEQYF
TRBD2,TRBJ2-1,NA,TRBV30,TGTGCCTGGAGTGTGGGGGTAGCGGGACCCGACGAGCAGTTCTTC,CAWSVGVAGPDEQFF
NA,TRBJ2-1,NA,TRBV5-1,TGCGCCAGCAGCTTCGACAGGAAGCAGTTCTTC,CASSFDRKQFF
TRBD1,TRBJ2-7,NA,TRBV6-1,TGTGCCAGCAGGGTGGACAGGAACTACGAGCAGTACTTC,CASRVDRNYEQYF
NA,TRBJ2-3,NA,TRBV4-2,TGTGCCAGCAGCCAAGGGAGGGGGCAGTCCTCTAGCACAGATACGCAGTATTTT,CASSQGRGQSSSTDTQYF
NA,TRBJ2-2,NA,TRBV5-1,TGCGCCAGCAGCTTGTTACCAGGGTCAGCCGGGGAGCTGTTTTTT,CASSLLPGSAGELFF
TRBD1,TRBJ1-1,NA,TRBV5-1,TGCGCCAGCAGCAGAGACAGGGTAGGTTACGGGAACACTGAAGCTTTCTTT,CASSRDRVGYGNTEAFF
NA,TRBJ2-7,NA,TRBV20-1,TGCAGTGCTAGAGAAGCTTACGAGCAGTACTTC,CSAREAYEQYF
NA,TRBJ1-5,once,TRBV13,TGTGCCAGCAGCCGCCGGAGATCTGATCAGCCCCAGCATTTT,CASSRRRSDQPQHF
NA,TRBJ1-2,NA,TRBV6-4,TGTGCCAGCAGTGAGGCCCCGGTTGGACACCTCTATGGCTACACCTTC,CASSEAPVGHLYGYTF
TRBD2,TRBJ2-7,NA,TRBV5-1,TGCGCCAGCAGCCTAAGACTAGCGGGAGGGGTAGCCTACGAGCAGTACTTC,CASSLRLAGGVAYEQYF
NA,TRBJ2-1,NA,TRBV9,TGTGCCAGCAGCGTATCCGTCTTGGTGGGAAATGAGCAGTTCTTC,CASSVSVLVGNEQFF
TRBD2,TRBJ2-5,NA,TRBV5-1,TGCGCCAGCAGCTCGACTAGCGGGATGGCAGAGACCCAGTACTTC,CASSSTSGMAETQYF
NA,TRBJ2-7,NA,TRBV6-5,TGTGCCAGCAGTTACTCGGCTGGACCCTACGAGCAGTACTTC,CASSYSAGPYEQYF
TRBD2,TRBJ2-7,NA,TRBV7-9,TGTGCCAGCAGCTTAACTAGCGGGGGCTACGAGCAGTACTTC,CASSLTSGGYEQYF
TRBD1,TRBJ2-1,NA,TRBV28,TGTGCCAGCAGTTCTCCAGGGGGCTACAATGAGCAGTTCTTC,CASSSPGGYNEQFF
TRBD2,TRBJ2-7,NA,TRBV2,TGTGCCAGCAGAGGGACTAGCAGGTTCTACGAGCAGTACTTC,CASRGTSRFYEQYF
TRBD2,TRBJ2-3,NA,TRBV7-8,TGTGCCAGCAGCTTAGATGTAGCGGGGGGCCTTTGGACTAGCACAGATACGCAGTATTTT,CASSLDVAGGLWTSTDTQYF
NA,TRBJ2-2,NA,TRBV15,TGTGCCACCAGCAGCAATCAGTTCACCGGGGAGCTGTTTTTT,CATSSNQFTGELFF
NA,TRBJ2-7,NA,TRBV7-2,TGTGCCAGCAGCTTATTCGCTAACGAGCAGTACTTC,CASSLFANEQYF
NA,TRBJ1-5,NA,TRBV19,TGTGCCAGTAGCTCCACCTACAATAGCAATCAGCCCCAGCATTTT,CASSSTYNSNQPQHF
TRBD2,TRBJ2-3,NA,TRBV25-1,TGTGCCAGCACACAGGGACTAGCGGACGGCACAGATACGCAGTATTTT,CASTQGLADGTDTQYF
NA,TRBJ1-3,NA,TRBV9,TGTGCCAGCAGCCCGCAGGGAGCAGGTTCCTACTCTGGAAACACCATATATTTT,CASSPQGAGSYSGNTIYF
TRBD1,TRBJ2-3,NA,TRBV6-5,TGTGCCAGCAATTTACAGGGGGCGCGGGATACGCAGTATTTT,CASNLQGARDTQYF
NA,TRBJ2-1,NA,TRBV7-3,TGTGCCAGCAGCTTAACCCCGGTGAGGAGGTCCTACAATGAGCAGTTCTTC,CASSLTPVRRSYNEQFF
TRBD1,TRBJ1-5,NA,TRBV6-5,TGTGCCAGCAGAGCAACAGGGGGTCATCAGCCCCAGCATTTT,CASRATGGHQPQHF
NA,TRBJ2-3,NA,TRBV29-1,TGCAGCGTTGAAGTCAACACCCGCACAGATACGCAGTATTTT,CSVEVNTRTDTQYF
NA,TRBJ1-1,NA,TRBV14,TGTGCCAGCAGCCAAGAATTTGGGGGAGCTGAAGCTTTCTTT,CASSQEFGGAEAFF
NA,TRBJ1-2,once,TRBV6-5,TGTGCCAGCAGTTACTCTTCCTTCTATGGCTACACCTTC,CASSYSSFYGYTF
TRBD2,TRBJ2-3,NA,TRBV27,TGTGCCAGCAGTCGGACTAGCGGGAGAGTCGCAGATACGCAGTATTTT,CASSRTSGRVADTQYF
NA,TRBJ1-4,NA,TRBV5-1,TGCGCCAGCAGCTTCCAGCAGACTAATGAAAAACTGTTTTTT,CASSFQQTNEKLFF